This is a list of T cell receptor beta chains from one sample in a study of human T cells and chemical hapten exposure. TCRdb recomputed calls from the RACE reads with MiXCR, one row per CDR3 protein. This sample yields a few hundred thousand distinct CDR3 sequences, of which roughly 8% are seen a single time; more than 1% belongs to the top ten. This sample comprised whole blood, obtained in connection with sensitization to the hapten diphenylcyclopropenone (DPC). These receptors originate from a man younger than 35 with alopecia areata. Some clones in this sample may be carry-over from other donors' samples. The conserved cysteine and the conserved F or W are not part of the CDR3 here. Each record gives: CDR3 protein, J gene, V gene.

CDR3aa: ASSYSRSSYGYT
j_gene: TRBJ1-2
v_gene: TRBV6-5

CDR3aa: SAPPLGDFSSTDTQY
j_gene: TRBJ2-3
v_gene: TRBV20-1

CDR3aa: ASGRMAGGYTNEQF
j_gene: TRBJ2-1
v_gene: TRBV4-1

CDR3aa: ASLSVLDQPQH
j_gene: TRBJ1-5
v_gene: TRBV28

CDR3aa: ASSWGDGYT
j_gene: TRBJ1-2
v_gene: TRBV6-6

CDR3aa: ASSHTWGQNTEAF
j_gene: TRBJ1-1
v_gene: TRBV3-1

CDR3aa: ASRPTGEGTDTQY
j_gene: TRBJ2-3
v_gene: TRBV6-6

CDR3aa: ASSPDNYNEQF
j_gene: TRBJ2-1
v_gene: TRBV7-9

CDR3aa: ASSQATEAF
j_gene: TRBJ1-1
v_gene: TRBV3-1

CDR3aa: ASSLTGTGIRQPQH
j_gene: TRBJ1-5
v_gene: TRBV18

CDR3aa: SARDIWTEAF
j_gene: TRBJ1-1
v_gene: TRBV20-1

CDR3aa: ASSGREPYGYT
j_gene: TRBJ1-2
v_gene: TRBV5-1

CDR3aa: ASSAGTGLDGGKNIQY
j_gene: TRBJ2-4
v_gene: TRBV9

CDR3aa: ASSQDRGLEAF
j_gene: TRBJ1-1
v_gene: TRBV4-1

CDR3aa: ASSLVWGDASTDTQY
j_gene: TRBJ2-3
v_gene: TRBV7-8

CDR3aa: AISESLEAREQY
j_gene: TRBJ2-7
v_gene: TRBV10-3

CDR3aa: ASSVAGTLLPGELF
j_gene: TRBJ2-2
v_gene: TRBV9

CDR3aa: ASSYSGTANDNEQF
j_gene: TRBJ2-1
v_gene: TRBV5-1

CDR3aa: ASSLSPGGRNEQF
j_gene: TRBJ2-1
v_gene: TRBV7-2

CDR3aa: ASSGVERRAHNEQF
j_gene: TRBJ2-1
v_gene: TRBV4-1

CDR3aa: ASSPVGTGELF
j_gene: TRBJ2-2
v_gene: TRBV7-2

CDR3aa: ASSQGTPGQARAF
j_gene: TRBJ1-1
v_gene: TRBV4-2

CDR3aa: ASSQDFGGGNTIY
j_gene: TRBJ1-3
v_gene: TRBV4-2

CDR3aa: ASSLRFGRYNEQF
j_gene: TRBJ2-1
v_gene: TRBV28

CDR3aa: ATPGGLTTDTQY
j_gene: TRBJ2-3
v_gene: TRBV2